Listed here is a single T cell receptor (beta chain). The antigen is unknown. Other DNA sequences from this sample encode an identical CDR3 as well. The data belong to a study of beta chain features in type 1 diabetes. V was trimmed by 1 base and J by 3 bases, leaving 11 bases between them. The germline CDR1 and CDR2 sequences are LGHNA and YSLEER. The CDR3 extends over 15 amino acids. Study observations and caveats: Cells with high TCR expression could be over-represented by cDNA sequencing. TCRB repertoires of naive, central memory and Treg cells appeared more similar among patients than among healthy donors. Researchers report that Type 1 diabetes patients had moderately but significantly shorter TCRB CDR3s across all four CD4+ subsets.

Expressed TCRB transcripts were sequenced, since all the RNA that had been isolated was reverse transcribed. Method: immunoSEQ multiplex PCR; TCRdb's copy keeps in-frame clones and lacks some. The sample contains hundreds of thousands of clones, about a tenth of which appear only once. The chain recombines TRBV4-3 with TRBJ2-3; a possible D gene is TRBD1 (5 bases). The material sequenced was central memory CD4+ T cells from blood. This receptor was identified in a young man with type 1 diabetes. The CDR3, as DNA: TGCGCCAGCAGCCAAGTCTTGGGGCCTACAGATACGCAGTATTTT. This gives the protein CASSQVLGPTDTQYF.